One T cell receptor (beta chain) is described in this entry. The target antigen is unknown. This sample is drawn from a study of shared clonotypes between healthy human individuals. Whole-study results and caveats: Among a handful of donors, approximately 5% of naive CD4 clonotypes were found in common. Sorted-subset sequencing was shown by rarefaction to be incomplete despite large depth.

The material for each subset, its genomic DNA, was split evenly across several immunoSEQ plates. TCRdb's table, derived via immunoSEQ multiplex PCR, lists solely in-frame clones and lacks some. The sample has millions of clones, around 90% seen once; the top ten hold 0.11% to 0.15%. CDR1 is SEHNR and CDR2 is FQNEAQ in the germline V gene (reference sequence). The CDR3 is 19 residues long. After removal of 5 bases from V and 0 bases from J, the junction contained 13 bases not matched to a gene. The specimen sequenced was naive CD4+ T cells sorted from blood. Subset reported: CD45RA+ positively selected. The receptor was derived from a young man in good health. The chain uses TRBV7-9 and TRBJ2-6; 7 bases agree with TRBD1. CDR3 loop: CASSERQGSIISGANVLTF. In DNA form, the CDR3 reads TGTGCCAGCAGCGAACGACAGGGCTCGATTATCTCTGGGGCCAACGTCCTGACTTTC.